The next 30 T cell receptor beta chains were all read from a single sample in a study of CD8+CD57+ T cells in acquired aplastic anemia. For CDR3 and TCR beta VDJ profiling, genomic DNA was the template used. MiXCR, applied by TCRdb to the reads, yields one record per CDR3 protein. The sample consists of about 190,000 distinct CDR3 sequences, roughly half of them appearing once. Patients sequenced had flow cytometry evidence of CD8+CD57+ cell expansion. Specimen: sorted CD4+, CD8+, or CD8+CD57+ T cells (not recorded which) from PBMCs. The receptors here all came from a human donor with aplastic anemia.

This clonotype has at least ten counts. The chain carries TRBV5-1 and TRBJ1-1; D gene unclear. Trimming shortened V by 0 bases and J by 3 bases, and 9 bases separated the two germline ends. This CDR3 spans 14 amino acids. CDR1 is SGHRS, CDR2 YFSETQ, per germline. DNA for the CDR3: TGCGCCAGCAGCTTGGGGGGTAGGGACACTGAAGCTTTCTTT. Translating gives CASSLGGRDTEAFF.

This clonotype was seen ten or more times. J is TRBJ2-1 and V is TRBV24-1, with TRBD2 as a possible D gene (6 bases). Deletions cut 3 bases from V and 10 bases from J, with 9 bases between. CDR3 size: 12 residues. Germline V gene sequence: CDR1 KGHDR, CDR2 SFDVKD. The CDR3 protein is CATSDRETEQFF. The CDR3 bases are TGTGCCACCAGTGATCGGGAGACCGAGCAGTTCTTC.

This chain links TRBV20-1 with TRBJ2-7; D may match TRBD1 or TRBD2 (6 bases each). CDR3 length equals 15 residues. Germline V gene sequence: CDR1 DFQATT, CDR2 SNEGSKA (reference sequence). V gave up 0 bases and J gave up 2 bases, with 14 bases separating them. This chain's CDR3 is CSARESRGAAYEQYF. The CDR3 coding sequence is TGCAGTGCTAGAGAATCAAGGGGGGCTGCCTACGAGCAGTACTTC.

In the case of this clonotype: This may be a read error: a much more frequent sequence differs by one nucleotide. The final CDR3 position lacks the conserved phenylalanine or tryptophan, pointing to a likely read error. CDR3 sequence: CASRGQGLEEQYL. The CDR3 DNA reads as TGTGCCAGCAGAGGACAGGGTTTGGAAGAGCAGTACCTC. This chain joins TRBV6-1 and TRBJ2-7, with 8 bases identical to TRBD1. Trimming took 6 bases from V and 7 from J; bases not matched to a gene: 8. Germline values: CDR1 MNHNS, CDR2 SASEGT. CDR3 length equals 13 residues.

This clonotype has at least ten counts. This chain connects TRBV12-3 or TRBV12-4 to TRBJ1-4; the D is unclear. This CDR3 has 13 amino acids. V lost 5 bases and J lost 8, with 12 bases in between. In DNA form, the CDR3 reads TGTGCCAGCAGTAAGGAATGGGGAGAAAAACTGTTTTTT. This sequence encodes CASSKEWGEKLFF.

The rearrangement links TRBV24-1 to TRBJ2-5, with TRBD2 matching over 7 bases. The V segment lost 3 bases and the J segment 5 bases; nucleotides outside the gene matches: 2. Germline-derived CDR1 and CDR2 are KGHDR and SFDVKD. This CDR3 is built from 13 residues. CDR3 nucleotide sequence: TGTGCCACCAGTGATCCCGGGAGGGAGACCCAGTACTTC. Its protein product is CATSDPGRETQYF.

This clonotype occurred many times. The rearrangement joins TRBV9 to TRBJ2-1, with 11 bases lining up with TRBD2. CDR1 and CDR2 from the germline V gene are SGDLS and YYNGEE. The V and J ends lost 6 bases and 6 bases, in that order; junction bases with no gene match: 8. The CDR3 spans 15 residues. CDR3 DNA: TGTGCCAGCAACCCTAGCGGGGGGCCGCGCAATGAGCAGTTCTTC. Its translation: CASNPSGGPRNEQFF.

The rearrangement links TRBV2 to TRBJ1-6; 12 bases are a match to TRBD1. The germline gives CDR1 SNHLY, CDR2 FYNNEI. The CDR3 loop spans 15 amino acids. The J segment lost 8 bases and the V segment lost 3 bases, leaving 2 bases of the junction unmatched. The CDR3 loop is CASSEGQGAHSPLHF. The CDR3 DNA reads as TGTGCCAGCAGTGAGGGACAGGGGGCGCATTCACCCCTCCACTTT.

The CDR3 is CSAHPSQGRYGYTF. CDR3 bases: TGCAGTGCCCATCCATCCCAGGGTAGATATGGCTACACCTTC. V usage is TRBV20-1 and J usage is TRBJ1-2; D is possibly TRBD1 (5 bases). The CDR3 extends over 14 amino acids. The V end lost 6 bases, the J end lost 5 bases, and 19 bases lay between the germline ends. From germline, CDR1 is DFQATT and CDR2 SNEGSKA (reference sequence).

The rearrangement uses TRBV29-1 and TRBJ2-7, with TRBD1 matching over 7 bases. The V gene end was trimmed by 6 bases and the J gene end by 7 bases; junction bases not matched to a gene: 9. This CDR3 contains 12 residues. Germline V gene sequence: CDR1 SQVTM, CDR2 ANQGSEA. The CDR3, as DNA: TGCAGCGTAGCCCCGACAGGGCGTGAGCAGTACTTC. Translation gives CSVAPTGREQYF.

J is TRBJ1-2 and V is TRBV14; D is ambiguous. The CDR3 extends over 12 amino acids. Germline V gene lookup returns CDR1 SGHDN and CDR2 FVKESK. The ends were cut back, 0 bases at V and 6 bases at J, with 5 bases in the middle. The CDR3 region has the DNA TGTGCCAGCAGCCAAGACGTCCATGGCTACACCTTC. Amino acids: CASSQDVHGYTF.

This clonotype was counted a single time. This rearrangement joins TRBV20-1 to TRBJ2-7; TRBD2 matches 15 bases. Germline trimming cut 4 bases from V and 6 bases from J; bases unmatched to any gene: 7. The CDR3 runs 15 residues. Germline CDR1 and CDR2: DFQATT and SNEGSKA (reference sequence). Written as DNA, the CDR3 is TGCAGTGCTATAGATCGGACTAGCGGGAGGGCCGAGCAGTACTTC. Translation gives CSAIDRTSGRAEQYF.

The chain couples TRBV7-9 to TRBJ2-5; the D gene could be TRBD1 or TRBD2 (6 bases each). Trimming pared 5 bases from V and 5 bases from J, leaving 18 bases between. The length of the CDR3 is 15 residues. Germline CDR1 and CDR2: SEHNR and FQNEAQ (reference sequence). CDR3 in amino acids: CASSLGTTGGETQYF. In DNA form, the CDR3 reads TGTGCCAGCAGCCTCGGGACAACTGGAGGGGAGACCCAGTACTTC.

The chain recombines TRBV2 with TRBJ1-4, with 10 bases fitting TRBD1. The V segment lost 6 bases and the J segment 10 bases; nucleotides outside the gene matches: 11. Germline V gene sequence: CDR1 SNHLY, CDR2 FYNNEI. The CDR3 covers 15 residues. The CDR3 loop is CASSGADRGSGKLFF. CDR3 in DNA: TGTGCCAGCAGCGGGGCGGACAGGGGGAGTGGAAAACTGTTTTTT.

This clonotype was detected ten times or more. V is TRBV2 and J is TRBJ1-2; TRBD1 matches 10 bases. Germline V gene data show CDR1 as SNHLY and CDR2 as FYNNEI. Losses at the gene ends were 9 bases for V and 5 bases for J; bases not matched to a gene: 6. This CDR3 contains 13 residues. CDR3 coding DNA: TGTGCCAGACGACAGGGGGCTTCGTATGGCTACACCTTC. It is translated as CARRQGASYGYTF. The variable domain in full, completed from reference TRBV2 and TRBJ1-2, reads EPEVTQTPSHQVTQMGQEVILRCVPISNHLYFYWYRQILGQKVEFLVSFYNNEISEKSEIFDDQFSVERPDGSNFTLKIRSTKLEDSAMYFCARRQGASYGYTFGSGTRLTVV.

This clonotype turned up a few times. J is TRBJ2-5 and V is TRBV10-3; D not resolved. This CDR3 is 13 amino acids long. V lost 5 bases and J lost 5, with 12 bases in between. The germline CDR1 and CDR2 sequences are ENHRY and SYGVKD. The CDR3, as DNA: TGTGCCATCAGTAGCAGTAGCCGGGAGACCCAGTACTTC. Its translation is CAISSSSRETQYF.

This clonotype showed up just once. The junction and the germline gene differ at one end; a read error may be behind it. The chain couples TRBV20-1 to TRBJ1-1, with 8 bases fitting TRBD1. The CDR3 covers 17 residues. The germline V gene encodes CDR1 DFQATT and CDR2 SNEGSKA (reference sequence). The CDR3 loop is CSARDTGLTGGNPETFF. Written as DNA, the CDR3 is TGCAGTGCTAGAGATACCGGCCTTACAGGGGGTAACCCTGAAACTTTCTTT.

This chain joins TRBV7-2 and TRBJ2-7, with D possibly being TRBD2 (6 bases). The ends were cut back, 8 bases at V and 3 bases at J, with 20 bases in the middle. CDR1 SGHTA and CDR2 FQGNSA come from the germline V gene. This CDR3 spans 15 amino acids. The CDR3 coding sequence is TGTGCCAGCTCACCACCCAGTAGCGGATTCTACGAGCAGTACTTC. This sequence encodes CASSPPSSGFYEQYF. Variable domain in full (rest from reference TRBV7-2 and TRBJ2-7): GAGVSQSPSNKVTEKGKDVELRCDPISGHTALYWYRQSLGQGLEFLIYFQGNSAPDKSGLPSDRFSAERTGGSVSTLTIQRTQQEDSAVYLCASSPPSSGFYEQYFGPGTRLTVT.

The rearrangement links TRBV30 to TRBJ2-7, with D unclear. The CDR3 has 12 residues. Trimming cost V 3 bases and J 0 bases, with 6 bases left between them. Germline V gives CDR1 GTSNPN, CDR2 SVGIG (reference sequence). CDR3 sequence reads: CAWRRVSYEQYF. The CDR3 DNA follows: TGTGCCTGGAGACGGGTCTCCTACGAGCAGTACTTC.

This clonotype was counted only a few times. The chain uses TRBV7-2 and TRBJ1-6; 7 bases agree with TRBD1. The CDR3 has 14 residues. V shed 8 bases and J 9 bases; nucleotides not matched to a gene: 10. The V gene's germline CDR1 is SGHTA and CDR2 FQGNSA. The CDR3 reads CASSTGVGISPLHF. The CDR3 DNA follows: TGTGCCAGCTCAACAGGGGTGGGGATTTCACCCCTCCACTTT. Looking up the rest from reference TRBV7-2 and TRBJ1-6 gives the full variable domain: GAGVSQSPSNKVTEKGKDVELRCDPISGHTALYWYRQSLGQGLEFLIYFQGNSAPDKSGLPSDRFSAERTGGSVSTLTIQRTQQEDSAVYLCASSTGVGISPLHFGNGTRLTVT.

The CDR3 sequence is CASSYAGLNTEAFF. The CDR3 coding sequence is TGTGCCAGCAGTTACGCTGGACTGAACACTGAAGCTTTCTTT. This sequence joins TRBV2 and TRBJ1-1; D remains unclear. V lost 5 bases and J lost 0, with 10 bases in between. The CDR3 has 14 amino acids. The germline CDR1 and CDR2 sequences are SNHLY and FYNNEI.

This clonotype was seen at least ten times. V gene TRBV14 combines with J gene TRBJ1-2; TRBD1 is a possible D gene (5 bases). Trimming stripped 1 base from V and 8 bases from J, with 11 bases between. This CDR3 comprises 13 residues. Germline CDR1 reads SGHDN; CDR2 reads FVKESK. The CDR3 region is CASSQADSRGYTF. For the CDR3, the DNA is TGTGCCAGCAGCCAAGCAGACAGTCGAGGCTACACCTTC. The full variable domain, with the rest looked up from reference TRBV14 and TRBJ1-2, is EAGVTQFPSHSVIEKGQTVTLRCDPISGHDNLYWYRRVMGKEIKFLLHFVKESKQDESGMPNNRFLAERTGGTYSTLKVQPAELEDSGVYFCASSQADSRGYTFGSGTRLTVV.

This sequence joins TRBV10-1 and TRBJ2-1, with D tentatively TRBD2 (5 bases). With 0 bases removed from V and 0 bases from J, the gap between germline ends came to 12 bases. The CDR3 is 17 residues long. Germline V gene lookup returns CDR1 WNHNN and CDR2 SYGVQD (reference sequence). In DNA form, the CDR3 reads TGCGCCAGCAGTGAGTCGAAGATAGGGAGCTCCTACAATGAGCAGTTCTTC. Its translation is CASSESKIGSSYNEQFF.

This chain joins TRBV10-1 and TRBJ1-6, with a tentative D call TRBD1 (5 bases). CDR1 is WNHNN, CDR2 SYGVQD, per germline (reference sequence). Trimming shortened V by 7 bases and J by 11 bases, and 15 bases separated the two germline ends. The CDR3 length is 13 residues. The DNA of the CDR3 is TGCGCCAGCAAGGGGCGACAATCGGCACCCCTCCACTTT. It yields the protein CASKGRQSAPLHF.

A word on this clonotype: This may stem from a read error, because a much larger clone lies one nucleotide away. The rearrangement uses TRBV2 and TRBJ2-2, with 10 bases identical to TRBD1. Germline V gene data show CDR1 as SNHLY and CDR2 as FYNNEI. This CDR3 has 14 amino acids. In DNA form, the CDR3 reads TGTGCCAGCCAGGGGGACAGGGGCATCGGGGAGCTGCTTTTT. Amino acid sequence: CASQGDRGIGELLF.

This clonotype was recorded a few times. This chain uses TRBV25-1 with TRBJ2-3; a weak D match, TRBD2 (6 bases). The V gene lost 6 bases and the J gene lost 6 bases, with 13 bases spanning the gap. This CDR3 comprises 13 residues. Germline V CDR1 and CDR2: MGHDK, SYGVNS. CDR3 loop: CASRGWGRDTQYF. The CDR3 nucleotides are TGTGCCAGCAGAGGGTGGGGGAGGGATACGCAGTATTTT.

Concerning this clonotype: Being one base from a much bigger clone, this may be a read error. The chain has TRBV5-1 and TRBJ1-1; D is unresolved. Germline CDR1 SGHRS, CDR2 YFSETQ. Trimming pared 4 bases from V and 1 base from J, leaving 11 bases between. This CDR3 spans 14 amino acids. CDR3 residues: CASSQAVGNTEAFF. CDR3 coding DNA: TGCGCCAGCAGCCAAGCGGTAGGGAACACTGAAGCTTTCTTT.

There are a few counts of this clonotype. This chain connects TRBV5-1 to TRBJ2-1; TRBD2 is a possible D gene (6 bases). CDR1 is SGHRS, CDR2 YFSETQ, per germline. This CDR3 contains 15 residues. V lost 0 bases to trimming and J lost 9 bases, with 16 bases between them. CDR3 region: CASSLDGALRGEQFF. DNA for the CDR3: TGCGCCAGCAGCTTGGATGGGGCCCTGCGGGGTGAGCAGTTCTTC.

This clonotype was recorded once. The CDR3 protein is CSVDDWGSPEAFF. Here the CDR3 DNA reads TGCAGCGTTGATGACTGGGGGAGTCCTGAAGCTTTCTTT. This rearrangement joins TRBV29-1 to TRBJ1-1, with a tentative D call TRBD1 (5 bases). The CDR3 is 13 residues long. Germline CDR1 reads SQVTM; CDR2 reads ANQGSEA. Trimming pared 3 bases from V and 6 bases from J, leaving 14 bases between.

The gene calls are TRBV6-5 and TRBJ1-1, with a tentative D call TRBD1 (5 bases). The germline CDR1 and CDR2 sequences are MNHEY and SVGAGI. The CDR3 runs to 16 residues. V lost 0 bases and J lost 0, with 11 bases in between. Here the CDR3 DNA reads TGTGCCAGCAGTTACTCGTGGCAGGGTTTGAACACTGAAGCTTTCTTT. Protein: CASSYSWQGLNTEAFF.